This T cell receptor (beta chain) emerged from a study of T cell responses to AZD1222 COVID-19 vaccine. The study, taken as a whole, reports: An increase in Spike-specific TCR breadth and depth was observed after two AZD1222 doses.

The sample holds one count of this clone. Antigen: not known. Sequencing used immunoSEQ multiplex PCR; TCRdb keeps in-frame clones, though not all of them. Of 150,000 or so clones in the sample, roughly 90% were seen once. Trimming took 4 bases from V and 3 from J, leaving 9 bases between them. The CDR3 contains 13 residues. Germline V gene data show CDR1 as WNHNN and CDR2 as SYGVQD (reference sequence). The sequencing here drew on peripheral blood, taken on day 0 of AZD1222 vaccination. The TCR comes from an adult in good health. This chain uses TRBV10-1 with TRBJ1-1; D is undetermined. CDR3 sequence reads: CASSVGIHTEAFF. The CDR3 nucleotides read TGCGCCAGCAGTGTCGGGATCCACACTGAAGCTTTCTTT.